The clone carrying this TCR beta chain was picked up a small number of times. The data stem from a study of T cells in Graves' hyperthyroidism and ophthalmopathy. From germline, CDR1 is MDHEN and CDR2 SYDVKM. Trimming took 4 bases from V and 7 from J; bases not matched to a gene: 12. The CDR3 sequence is 15 residues long. Graves' hyperthyroidism was deemed stable absent ophthalmopathy progression within 18 months. Amplification of TCR beta CDR3 regions was performed using RNA transcripts as template. With the HTBI primer set, the TCR CDR3 went through a first round of RT-PCR. TCRdb redid the calling of the multiplex PCR reads with MiXCR, one entry per CDR3 protein. The sample lists roughly 170,000 distinct CDR3 sequences; 15% to 20% were seen once.

This clonotype originated in a woman between 45 and 65 years old with Graves' hyperthyroidism. The genes are TRBV28 and TRBJ2-5; 7 bases are a match to TRBD1. Sequenced material: blood. The CDR3 is CASSSDEQGSGTQYF. The CDR3 DNA reads TGTGCCAGCAGTTCCGATGAACAGGGGAGTGGGACCCAGTACTTC.